This TCR beta chain was identified during a study of early T cells in non-severe SARS-CoV-2 infection. For the study at large: Unsorted whole blood bulk RNA was sequenced, with unpaired chains.

Each single cDNA molecule received a unique molecular identifier. TCRdb re-called the 5' RACE reads through MiXCR, storing one row per CDR3 protein. The table lists 120,000 or so distinct CDR3 sequences, approximately 12% of them singletons, with 3.5% to 4% in the top ten. As concerns this clonotype: Its antigen is unknown.

General observations from the study: Matching results from VDJdb favored anti-spike CD8 responses, leaving private and CD4 specificities undetected.

This CDR3 comprises 14 residues. V gave up 4 bases and J gave up 7 bases; unmatched junction bases: 3. Germline-derived CDR1 and CDR2 are SGHRS and YFSETQ. The V and J genes are TRBV5-1 and TRBJ1-6; 9 nucleotides line up with TRBD1. The clonotype originates from an adult who was a healthcare worker with PCR-confirmed SARS-CoV-2 infection or an uninfected control (not recorded which). The sample here was whole blood, taken at baseline. The CDR3: CASSRDRENSPLHF. CDR3 DNA sequence: TGCGCCAGCAGCCGGGACAGGGAAAATTCACCCCTCCACTTT.